The 13 T cell receptor beta chains below all came from one sample that was sequenced in a study of monozygotic twins with cystic fibrosis. Libraries were prepared by immunoSEQ multiplex PCR; TCRdb keeps only in-frame clonotypes and omits some of them. The repertoire holds some 31,000 clones, over 80% seen once, with approximately 0.93% in the top ten. Sample: blood. All receptors come from a girl aged 2 to 9 with cystic fibrosis.

CDR3 coding DNA: TGTGCCAGCAGCTTAGATGCATGGAAGAGCTCCTACGAGCAGTACTTC. As protein: CASSLDAWKSSYEQYF. The chain has TRBV7-9 and TRBJ2-7; no reliable D call. The CDR3 loop spans 16 amino acids. V lost 1 base and J lost 0, with 13 bases in between. The germline V gene has CDR1 SEHNR and CDR2 FQNEAQ (reference sequence).

There are a few counts of this clone. The gene calls are TRBV11-2 and TRBJ1-3; the D gene is possibly TRBD1 (6 bases). Per the germline V gene, CDR1 is SGHAT and CDR2 is FQNNGV. CDR3 length: 17 amino acids. V was shortened by 4 bases and J by 4 bases, with 20 bases between the two germline ends. The CDR3 region is CASSSKGGGRVGNTIYF. The CDR3 DNA reads TGTGCCAGCAGCTCAAAAGGGGGAGGGAGAGTGGGAAACACCATATATTTT. Drawing the rest from reference TRBV11-2 and TRBJ1-3, the complete variable domain is EAGVAQSPRYKIIEKRQSVAFWCNPISGHATLYWYQQILGQGPKLLIQFQNNGVVDDSQLPKDRFSAERLKGVDSTLKIQPAKLEDSAVYLCASSSKGGGRVGNTIYFGEGSWLTVV.

This rearrangement joins TRBV30 to TRBJ1-1; D is uncertain. CDR1 and CDR2 (germline): GTSNPN, SVGIG (reference sequence). V was shortened by 4 bases and J by 1 base, with 7 bases between the two germline ends. The CDR3 runs to 12 residues. CDR3 residues: CAWKQRNTEAFF. The DNA of the CDR3 is TGTGCCTGGAAACAGAGGAACACTGAAGCTTTCTTT.

This chain links TRBV7-2 with TRBJ2-1; D possibly corresponds to TRBD1 (5 bases). Germline loops: CDR1 SGHTA, CDR2 FQGNSA. Trimming pared 3 bases from V and 6 bases from J, leaving 6 bases between. The CDR3 consists of 12 residues. The CDR3 nucleotides are TGTGCCAGCAGCTTTGGGGCCAATGAGCAGTTCTTC. It encodes CASSFGANEQFF.

The chain recombines TRBV7-2 with TRBJ2-3; the D gene is possibly TRBD2 (5 bases). Germline lookup yields CDR1 SGHTA and CDR2 FQGNSA. The CDR3 runs 15 residues. V lost 5 bases and J lost 4, with 16 bases in between. Written as DNA, the CDR3 is TGTGCCAGCAGCCCCGTCTCGGGGTCCGCAGATACGCAGTATTTT. Encoded protein: CASSPVSGSADTQYF.

This clone has just a few counts. The chain is built from TRBV2 and TRBJ1-2; 8 bases match TRBD1. With V trimmed by 6 bases and J by 4 bases, 10 bases remained unmatched. The CDR3 covers 15 residues. Germline V gene lookup returns CDR1 SNHLY and CDR2 FYNNEI. CDR3: CASRLEQGVSYGYTF. In nucleotides, the CDR3 is TGTGCCAGCAGACTTGAACAGGGGGTCTCCTATGGCTACACCTTC.

Remarks on this clone: Sequence at one end of the junction differs from germline and may be a read error. V and J are TRBV6-6 and TRBJ1-3; no definite D call. The CDR3 is 14 residues long. CDR1 MNHNY and CDR2 SVGAGI come from the germline V gene (reference sequence). CDR3 bases: TGTACCAGCAGTCTTGGGGTCCATGAAAACACCATATATTTT. Residues: CTSSLGVHENTIYF.

The chain uses TRBV10-3 and TRBJ1-1; 7 bases fit TRBD1. This CDR3 has 14 residues. Unmatched junction bases numbered 5, after V lost 5 bases and J lost 2 bases. Germline assignment: CDR1 ENHRY and CDR2 SYGVKD. CDR3 in amino acids: CAISPGTANTEAFF. The CDR3 coding sequence is TGTGCCATCAGTCCCGGGACAGCCAACACTGAAGCTTTCTTT.

The gene calls are TRBV5-1 and TRBJ2-5; D is possibly TRBD1 or TRBD2 (5 bases each). Between the trimmed V and J ends, which lost 4 bases and 1 base, there was a span of 14 bases. This CDR3 has 15 residues. Germline loops: CDR1 SGHRS, CDR2 YFSETQ. The CDR3 nucleotides read TGCGCCAGCAGCCCGGGATCGGGACGCCAAGAGACCCAGTACTTC. It encodes CASSPGSGRQETQYF.

The genes are TRBV4-1 and TRBJ1-4; D not resolved. Germline V gene sequence: CDR1 MGHRA, CDR2 YSYEKL. The CDR3 consists of 15 residues. V dropped 5 bases and J dropped 5 bases, with 15 bases sitting between them. Written as DNA, the CDR3 is TGCGCCAGCAGCTCCCCGCAGGAGCAGAATGAAAAACTGTTTTTT. Translating it yields CASSSPQEQNEKLFF.

This chain uses TRBV20-1 with TRBJ2-5; D gene uncertain. The germline V gene has CDR1 DFQATT and CDR2 SNEGSKA (reference sequence). The CDR3 is 11 amino acids. V shed 2 bases and J shed 5 bases, with 6 bases lying between them. CDR3 sequence reads: CSARWRETQYF. Written as DNA, the CDR3 is TGCAGTGCTAGATGGCGGGAGACCCAGTACTTC.

The rearrangement joins TRBV2 to TRBJ1-1, with D perhaps matching TRBD1 (5 bases). The V gene lost 4 bases and the J gene lost 3 bases, with 12 bases spanning the gap. Germline lookup yields CDR1 SNHLY and CDR2 FYNNEI. The CDR3 covers 14 residues. The CDR3 region is CASSVAQGDTEAFF. The CDR3, as DNA: TGTGCCAGCAGTGTGGCTCAAGGGGACACTGAAGCTTTCTTT. The whole variable domain, filled in from reference TRBV2 and TRBJ1-1, reads EPEVTQTPSHQVTQMGQEVILRCVPISNHLYFYWYRQILGQKVEFLVSFYNNEISEKSEIFDDQFSVERPDGSNFTLKIRSTKLEDSAMYFCASSVAQGDTEAFFGQGTRLTVV.

This clone has a handful of counts. The chain has TRBV30 and TRBJ1-5; D is unclear. This CDR3 is 13 amino acids long. The ends were cut back, 0 bases at V and 5 bases at J, with 8 bases in the middle. The germline CDR1 and CDR2 sequences are GTSNPN and SVGIG (reference sequence). DNA for the CDR3: TGTGCCTGGAGTGTGGCGGGCGATCAGCCCCAGCATTTT. Translation: CAWSVAGDQPQHF. The complete variable domain, with remaining parts taken from reference TRBV30 and TRBJ1-5, reads SQTIHQWPATLVQPVGSPLSLECTVEGTSNPNLYWYRQAAGRGLQLLFYSVGIGQISSEVPQNLSASRPQDRQFILSSKKLLLSDSGFYLCAWSVAGDQPQHFGDGTRLSIL.